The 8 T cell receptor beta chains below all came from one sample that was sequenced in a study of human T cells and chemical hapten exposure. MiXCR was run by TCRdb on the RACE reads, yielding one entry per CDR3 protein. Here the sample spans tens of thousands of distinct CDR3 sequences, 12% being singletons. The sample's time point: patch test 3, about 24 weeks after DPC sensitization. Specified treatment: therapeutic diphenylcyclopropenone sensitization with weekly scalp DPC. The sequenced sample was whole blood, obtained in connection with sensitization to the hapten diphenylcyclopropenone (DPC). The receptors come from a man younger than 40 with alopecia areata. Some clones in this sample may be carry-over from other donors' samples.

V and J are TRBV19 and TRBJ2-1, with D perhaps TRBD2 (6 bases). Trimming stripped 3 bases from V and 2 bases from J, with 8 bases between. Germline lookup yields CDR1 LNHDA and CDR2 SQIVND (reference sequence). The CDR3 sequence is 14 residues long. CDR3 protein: CASSIGGPYNEQFF. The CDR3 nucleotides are TGTGCCAGTAGTATCGGGGGTCCCTACAATGAGCAGTTCTTC.

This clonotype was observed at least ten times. The CDR3 here is CASSPGTVSPEAFF. The CDR3, as DNA: TGTGCCAGCAGCCCCGGGACAGTCAGCCCTGAAGCTTTCTTT. The chain carries TRBV7-2 and TRBJ1-1, with 7 bases matching TRBD1. CDR1 and CDR2 (germline): SGHTA, FQGNSA. The CDR3 is 14 residues long. Trimming removed 5 bases from V and 6 bases from J; junction bases left unmatched: 9.

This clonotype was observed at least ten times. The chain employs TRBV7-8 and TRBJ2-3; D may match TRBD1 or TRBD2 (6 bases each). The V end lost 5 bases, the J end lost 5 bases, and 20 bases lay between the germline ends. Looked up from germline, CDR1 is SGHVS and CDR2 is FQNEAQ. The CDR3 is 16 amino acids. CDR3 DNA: TGTGCCAGCAGCACACTTTCGGGGGCCGGGGGAGATACGCAGTATTTT. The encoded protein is CASSTLSGAGGDTQYF.

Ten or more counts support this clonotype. The DNA for the CDR3 is TGTGCCAGCAACCTGGACAGAGAGCTGTTTTTT. This codes for CASNLDRELFF. The chain carries TRBV12-3 or TRBV12-4 and TRBJ2-2; D possibly corresponds to TRBD1 (6 bases). V was clipped by 7 bases and J by 11 bases, with 11 bases between them. The CDR3 runs to 11 residues.

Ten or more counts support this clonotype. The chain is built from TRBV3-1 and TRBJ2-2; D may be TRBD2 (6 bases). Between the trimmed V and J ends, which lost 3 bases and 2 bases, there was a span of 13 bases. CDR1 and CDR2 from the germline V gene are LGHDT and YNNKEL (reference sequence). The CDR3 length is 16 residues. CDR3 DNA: TGTGCCAGCAGCCACCCGGCGGGGTTAAACACCGGGGAGCTGTTTTTT. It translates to CASSHPAGLNTGELFF.

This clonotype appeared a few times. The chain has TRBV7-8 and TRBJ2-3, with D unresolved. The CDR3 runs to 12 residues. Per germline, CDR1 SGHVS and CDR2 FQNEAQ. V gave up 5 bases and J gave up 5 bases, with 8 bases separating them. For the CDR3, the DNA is TGTGCCAGCAGCCGACACGGAGATACGCAGTATTTT. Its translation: CASSRHGDTQYF.

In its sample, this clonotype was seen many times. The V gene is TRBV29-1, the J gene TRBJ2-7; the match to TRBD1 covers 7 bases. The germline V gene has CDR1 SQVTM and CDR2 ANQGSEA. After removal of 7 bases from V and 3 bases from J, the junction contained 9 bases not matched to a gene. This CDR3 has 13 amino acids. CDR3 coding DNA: TGCAGCGCCGGGACAGAGGATATCTACGAGCAGTACTTC. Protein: CSAGTEDIYEQYF.

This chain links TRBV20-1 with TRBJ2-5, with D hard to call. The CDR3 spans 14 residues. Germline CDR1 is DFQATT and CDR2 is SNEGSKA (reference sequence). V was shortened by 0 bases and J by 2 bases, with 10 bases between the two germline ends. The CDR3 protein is CSARDSYTQETQYF. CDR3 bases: TGCAGTGCTAGAGATTCATACACGCAAGAGACCCAGTACTTC.